This TCR beta chain comes out of a study of shared clonotypes between healthy human individuals. Overall study findings and caveats: Naive CD4 clonotypes were shared across several donors at about 5.3%.

Comments on this clone: Its antigen is unknown.

Sequenced by immunoSEQ multiplex PCR; TCRdb stores in-frame clones only, minus some. The data hold about 2.4 million clones, with more than 80% observed a single time. Every one of the donors was a Caucasian adult that lived in Nashville, Tennessee. This receptor was identified in a man aged 18-30 years in good health. Material for sequencing was naive CD4+ T cells sorted from blood. Stated subset: CD45RA+ positively selected.

CDR3 bases: TGCGCCAGCCAAGAAGGGGACTCCTACGAGCAGTACTTC. Translation gives CASQEGDSYEQYF. The rearrangement joins TRBV10-1 to TRBJ2-7; a possible D gene is TRBD1 (5 bases). The V gene's germline CDR1 is WNHNN and CDR2 SYGVQD (reference sequence). The V end was cut by 8 bases, the J end by 0 bases, with 11 bases between. The CDR3 runs to 13 residues.